The clone carrying this T cell receptor (beta chain) was observed many times. The data originate from a study of shared clonotypes between healthy human individuals. Donors comprised healthy HIV-negative adults lacking recent acute infections or vaccinations. A CD45RA-negative memory subset and a CD45RA+ naive subset were separated from the CD4+ cells. Using immunoSEQ multiplex PCR, the repertoire was profiled, and TCRdb retains in-frame clones only, with some absent. The repertoire holds some 350,000 clones, with approximately 79% as singletons. Sequencing was done on a sample of memory CD4+ T cells sorted from blood. Described subset: CD45RA-negative fraction. The clonotype was recovered from a man under 40 in good health.

DNA of the CDR3: TGTGCCAGCAGTCCCCTAGCGGTCTACGAGCAGTACTTC. Its protein product is CASSPLAVYEQYF. The chain combines TRBV7-8 with TRBJ2-7; 7 positions agree with TRBD2. The CDR3 length is 13 residues. After removal of 6 bases from V and 3 bases from J, the junction contained 5 bases not matched to a gene. Germline V CDR1 and CDR2: SGHVS, FQNEAQ.